Below, 22 T cell receptor beta chains from the same sample are listed, as sequenced in a study of blood T cell dynamics during melanoma immunotherapy. Data came from immunoSEQ multiplex PCR; TCRdb stores just in-frame clones and leaves some out. Of tens of thousands of clones in the sample, nearly 90% were seen once. The time point is: pre-treatment baseline. The specimen comprised blood, sampled from a patient treated with checkpoint blockade. These TCRs come from a human donor with melanoma.

The chain couples TRBV25-1 to TRBJ2-6; D tentatively reads TRBD1 or TRBD2 (6 bases each). Deletions cut 6 bases from V and 4 bases from J, with 10 bases between. This CDR3 is 14 amino acids long. Looked up from germline, CDR1 is MGHDK and CDR2 is SYGVNS. DNA for the CDR3: TGTGCCAGCAGAGGGGGGCCGGGGGCCAACGTCCTGACTTTC. This codes for CASRGGPGANVLTF.

The DNA of the CDR3 is TGTGCCAGCAGCCAGACAGGGGGAATCTACGAGCAGTACTTC. As protein: CASSQTGGIYEQYF. This chain uses TRBV14 with TRBJ2-5, with 9 bases matching TRBD1. The tail of the sequence fits TRBJ2-7 better, so the J call may be wrong. CDR1 and CDR2 (germline): SGHDN, FVKESK. The CDR3 has 14 amino acids.

This chain links TRBV9 with TRBJ2-7; 8 bases agree with TRBD1. Germline values: CDR1 SGDLS, CDR2 YYNGEE. This CDR3 spans 15 amino acids. V lost 0 bases to trimming and J lost 5 bases; unmatched junction nucleotides: 7. This CDR3 is CASSVGLGTGHEQYF. The CDR3 bases are TGTGCCAGCAGCGTAGGTCTAGGGACAGGCCACGAGCAGTACTTC.

The J gene is TRBJ1-1, the V gene TRBV11-2; 10 positions match TRBD1. After removal of 3 bases from V and 6 bases from J, the junction contained 1 base not matched to a gene. The CDR3 is 13 amino acids. In germline, CDR1 is SGHAT, CDR2 FQNNGV. The CDR3 DNA follows: TGTGCCAGCAGCTTGGACAGGGGGTCTGAAGCTTTCTTT. Its protein product is CASSLDRGSEAFF. The whole variable domain, filled in from reference TRBV11-2 and TRBJ1-1, reads EAGVAQSPRYKIIEKRQSVAFWCNPISGHATLYWYQQILGQGPKLLIQFQNNGVVDDSQLPKDRFSAERLKGVDSTLKIQPAKLEDSAVYLCASSLDRGSEAFFGQGTRLTVV.

This chain links TRBV6-5 with TRBJ1-5; D unclear. Germline values: CDR1 MNHEY, CDR2 SVGAGI. V lost 4 bases and J lost 0, with 10 bases in between. This CDR3 is 15 amino acids long. This chain's CDR3 is CASSFGQYSNQPQHF. DNA for the CDR3: TGTGCCAGCAGTTTCGGGCAGTATAGCAATCAGCCCCAGCATTTT.

CDR3 amino acids: CASSQASLAWAGNEQFF. Written as DNA, the CDR3 is TGCGCCAGCAGCCAGGCCTCACTAGCGTGGGCGGGCAATGAGCAGTTCTTC. The gene calls are TRBV4-1 and TRBJ2-1; 7 bases match TRBD2. In germline, CDR1 is MGHRA, CDR2 YSYEKL. V lost 3 bases and J lost 6; bases outside the gene matches: 14. There are 17 residues in the CDR3.

The rearrangement links TRBV28 to TRBJ2-3; no definite D call. The germline V and J ends were trimmed by 3 bases and 6 bases, with 4 bases remaining between them. The CDR3 extends over 11 amino acids. Germline V lookup: CDR1 MDHEN, CDR2 SYDVKM. CDR3 coding DNA: TGTGCCAGCAGTTTTTGGGATACGCAGTATTTT. Protein: CASSFWDTQYF.

The chain recombines TRBV6-7 with TRBJ1-1, with D perhaps matching TRBD1 (6 bases). TRBV6-7 counts as an open reading frame of uncertain function. The ends were cut back, 4 bases at V and 8 bases at J, with 14 bases in the middle. The CDR3 is made up of 13 amino acids. CDR3 in DNA: TGTGCCAGCAGTTCATCGGGGGGGCGGGAAGCTTTCTTT. It is translated as CASSSSGGREAFF.

The chain has TRBV10-3 and TRBJ1-6; the D is unclear. The germline gives CDR1 ENHRY, CDR2 SYGVKD. The CDR3 sequence is 13 residues long. Trimming pared 4 bases from V and 10 bases from J, leaving 11 bases between. The CDR3 bases are TGTGCCATCAGTGGGCAGAGTAACTCACCCCTCCACTTT. Protein: CAISGQSNSPLHF.

V and J are TRBV10-2 and TRBJ1-1, with 7 bases fitting TRBD1. The CDR3 sequence is 15 residues long. Germline V gene lookup returns CDR1 WSHSY and CDR2 SAAADI. V lost 4 bases to trimming and J lost 4 bases; unmatched junction nucleotides: 9. This CDR3 is CASSGGGQVPTEAFF. CDR3 nucleotides: TGCGCCAGCAGTGGAGGGGGCCAGGTGCCCACTGAAGCTTTCTTT.

The CDR3 reads CASSEGQPNQPQHF. Written as DNA, the CDR3 is TGTGCCAGCAGTGAAGGGCAGCCTAATCAGCCCCAGCATTTT. This rearrangement joins TRBV6-1 to TRBJ1-5, with no clear D. The germline V gene has CDR1 MNHNS and CDR2 SASEGT. The CDR3 consists of 14 residues. Trimming cost V 1 base and J 4 bases, with 8 bases left between them.

The chain couples TRBV6-1 to TRBJ2-7; 13 nucleotides line up with TRBD2. Germline CDR1 MNHNS, CDR2 SASEGT. Trimming cost V 2 bases and J 5 bases; bases outside gene matches: 3. This CDR3 is 15 amino acids long. The CDR3: CASSEPGLAGDEQYF. CDR3 in DNA: TGTGCCAGCAGTGAACCCGGACTAGCGGGAGACGAGCAGTACTTC.

The V gene is TRBV6-1, the J gene TRBJ2-5; tentative D call: TRBD2 (6 bases). Trimming removed 5 bases from V and 4 bases from J, with 11 bases in between. CDR3 length equals 13 residues. Germline V gene data show CDR1 as MNHNS and CDR2 as SASEGT. CDR3 DNA sequence: TGTGCCAGCAGTCACGGCGGGGCAGAGACCCAGTACTTC. Residues: CASSHGGAETQYF.

This chain connects TRBV28 to TRBJ2-1, with 12 bases lining up with TRBD2. Germline V gene data show CDR1 as MDHEN and CDR2 as SYDVKM. Trimming took 4 bases from V and 9 from J; bases not matched to a gene: 13. CDR3 length: 17 amino acids. The CDR3 region is CASSSYGLAGKIGEQFF. For the CDR3, the DNA is TGTGCCAGCAGTTCCTACGGACTAGCGGGAAAGATCGGTGAGCAGTTCTTC.

The J gene is TRBJ2-7, the V gene TRBV9, with 11 bases matching TRBD1. CDR1 and CDR2 from the germline V gene are SGDLS and YYNGEE. The CDR3 runs 16 residues. V lost 3 bases and J lost 5; bases outside the gene matches: 10. The CDR3 DNA reads as TGTGCCAGCAGCGCCGGGCCGGGACAGGGGGGCAACGAGCAGTACTTC. It codes for CASSAGPGQGGNEQYF.

The V call is TRBV29-1, the J call TRBJ2-5; D is unclear. CDR1 is SQVTM, CDR2 ANQGSEA, per germline. V was clipped by 1 base and J by 5 bases, with 11 bases between them. This CDR3 is built from 13 residues. The CDR3 bases are TGCAGCGTTGAAGGCCAGCTTCAGGAGACCCAGTACTTC. Residues: CSVEGQLQETQYF.

The V gene is TRBV5-1, the J gene TRBJ2-1; possibly TRBD2 for D (5 bases). CDR3 size: 15 residues. Germline V gene data show CDR1 as SGHRS and CDR2 as YFSETQ. The V end was cut by 1 base, the J end by 6 bases, with 14 bases between. As DNA, the CDR3 is TGCGCCAGCAGCTTGCGGTCGGGAATGGGCAATGAGCAGTTCTTC. Protein sequence: CASSLRSGMGNEQFF.

The chain combines TRBV19 with TRBJ2-3; D unresolved. V lost 4 bases and J lost 0, with 11 bases in between. The CDR3 is 15 amino acids. The germline CDR1 and CDR2 sequences are LNHDA and SQIVND (reference sequence). The CDR3 here is CASSTLATSTDTQYF. Here the CDR3 DNA reads TGTGCCAGTAGTACCCTGGCGACAAGCACAGATACGCAGTATTTT.

This chain connects TRBV19 to TRBJ1-1; 8 bases are shared with TRBD1. Per the germline V gene, CDR1 is LNHDA and CDR2 is SQIVND (reference sequence). Trimming cost V 5 bases and J 4 bases; bases outside gene matches: 9. The CDR3 contains 15 residues. CDR3 nucleotides: TGTGCCAGTAGTCCCACAGACAGGGGTCTCACTGAAGCTTTCTTT. Protein sequence: CASSPTDRGLTEAFF.

V and J are TRBV11-3 and TRBJ2-3, with 8 bases aligning to TRBD2. From germline, CDR1 is SGHNT and CDR2 YENEEA. V lost 6 bases, J lost 1 base, and 0 bases stayed unmatched. This CDR3 has 13 residues. CDR3 bases: TGTGCCAGCAGGACTAGCGGCACAGATACGCAGTATTTT. Translation: CASRTSGTDTQYF.

This clone has only a few counts. The chain joins TRBV6-5 to TRBJ2-7, with TRBD2 matching over 12 bases. The CDR3 loop spans 15 amino acids. Germline-derived CDR1 and CDR2 are MNHEY and SVGAGI. After removal of 2 bases from V and 6 bases from J, the junction contained 5 bases not matched to a gene. The DNA for the CDR3 is TGTGCCAGCAGTTACAGAAGGACTAGCGGGATCGAGCAGTACTTC. It yields the protein CASSYRRTSGIEQYF.

Note on this clone: At one of its ends the junction is not consistent with the germline gene, which may arise from a read error. This chain links TRBV7-7 with TRBJ2-5; 9 nucleotides line up with TRBD1. The germline V gene has CDR1 SSHAT and CDR2 FNYEAQ (reference sequence). The CDR3 spans 14 residues. CDR3 in amino acids: CASSWTGEKETQYF. The CDR3 DNA follows: TGTGCTAGCAGCTGGACAGGGGAGAAAGAGACCCAGTACTTC.